The rows below give T cell receptor beta chains drawn from one sample of a study of control samples from healthy donors and cancer patients. Here immunoSEQ multiplex PCR was the method, and the copy in TCRdb shows in-frame clones only, minus some. The sample records 90,000 to 150,000 clones, about 91% being singletons. The specimen was blood. Receptors were obtained from a man aged 40-50 years in good health. Each CDR3 is given with its conserved first and last residue. The D gene is left open where the match is weak. Some rows mark clone size as missing; the rest say once, few, many or name a class of expanded clone.

abundance: NA
d_gene: NA
j_gene: TRBJ2-5
v_gene: TRBV5-1
CDR3aa: CASSLVAGETQYF
CDR3nt: TGCGCCAGCAGCTTGGTCGCCGGGGAGACCCAGTACTTC

abundance: NA
d_gene: NA
j_gene: TRBJ1-2
v_gene: TRBV11-2
CDR3aa: CASSLVFGQHSNYGYTF
CDR3nt: TGTGCCAGCAGCTTAGTTTTCGGACAGCACTCTAACTATGGCTACACCTTC

abundance: once
d_gene: TRBD1
j_gene: TRBJ1-1
v_gene: TRBV11-2
CDR3aa: CASSQGDTNLWTEAFF
CDR3nt: TGTGCCAGCAGCCAGGGGGACACTAACTTGTGGACTGAAGCTTTCTTT

abundance: once
d_gene: NA
j_gene: TRBJ1-5
v_gene: TRBV6-1
CDR3aa: CASSEAEGGGNQPQHF
CDR3nt: TGTGCCAGCAGTGAAGCTGAGGGGGGCGGCAATCAGCCCCAGCATTTT

abundance: NA
d_gene: TRBD2
j_gene: TRBJ2-3
v_gene: TRBV10-3
CDR3aa: CAISESSASGGAQDTQYF
CDR3nt: TGTGCCATCAGTGAGTCGTCGGCTAGCGGGGGGGCCCAAGATACGCAGTATTTT

abundance: NA
d_gene: NA
j_gene: TRBJ2-4
v_gene: TRBV7-9
CDR3aa: CASSLREGRGTKNIQYF
CDR3nt: TGTGCCAGCAGCTTAAGGGAAGGCAGGGGAACCAAAAACATTCAGTACTTC

abundance: NA
d_gene: NA
j_gene: TRBJ2-7
v_gene: TRBV29-1
CDR3aa: CSVATPPVEQYF
CDR3nt: TGCAGCGTCGCCACCCCCCCGGTCGAGCAGTACTTC

abundance: NA
d_gene: TRBD1
j_gene: TRBJ2-7
v_gene: TRBV27
CDR3aa: CASSFRGGTGGGEQYF
CDR3nt: TGTGCCAGCAGTTTCCGAGGAGGGACAGGGGGTGGCGAGCAGTACTTC

abundance: NA
d_gene: NA
j_gene: TRBJ1-6
v_gene: TRBV19
CDR3aa: CATKLGGRGTLHF
CDR3nt: TGTGCCACAAAGCTGGGAGGCAGAGGAACCCTCCACTTT

abundance: NA
d_gene: NA
j_gene: TRBJ1-2
v_gene: TRBV30
CDR3aa: CAWSVGAVYGYTF
CDR3nt: TGTGCCTGGAGTGTTGGGGCTGTTTATGGCTACACCTTC

abundance: few
d_gene: NA
j_gene: TRBJ1-5
v_gene: TRBV6-5
CDR3aa: CASILGDRNQPQHF
CDR3nt: TGTGCCAGTATACTAGGGGACCGAAATCAGCCCCAGCATTTT

abundance: NA
d_gene: NA
j_gene: TRBJ1-1
v_gene: TRBV6-6
CDR3aa: CASISSIHEAFF
CDR3nt: TGTGCCAGCATATCGTCTATCCATGAAGCTTTCTTT

abundance: NA
d_gene: NA
j_gene: TRBJ1-2
v_gene: TRBV18
CDR3aa: CASSPMPTPNYGYTF
CDR3nt: TGTGCCAGCTCACCAATGCCCACCCCTAACTATGGCTACACCTTC

abundance: NA
d_gene: NA
j_gene: TRBJ1-2
v_gene: TRBV3-1/TRBV3-2
CDR3aa: CASSQGASYGYTF
CDR3nt: TGTGCCAGCAGCCAAGGGGCCAGCTATGGCTACACCTTC

abundance: NA
d_gene: TRBD1
j_gene: TRBJ1-3
v_gene: TRBV25-1
CDR3aa: CASTQQQGRQDTIYF
CDR3nt: TGTGCCAGCACCCAACAACAGGGGCGTCAGGACACCATATATTTT

abundance: NA
d_gene: NA
j_gene: TRBJ1-1
v_gene: TRBV6-1
CDR3aa: CASSEGGNTEAFF
CDR3nt: TGTGCCAGCAGTGAAGGGGGGAACACTGAAGCTTTCTTT

abundance: NA
d_gene: NA
j_gene: TRBJ1-5
v_gene: TRBV19
CDR3aa: CASSPRDRPNQPQHF
CDR3nt: TGTGCCAGTAGTCCCCGTGACCGCCCGAATCAGCCCCAGCATTTT

abundance: NA
d_gene: NA
j_gene: TRBJ2-5
v_gene: TRBV7-9
CDR3aa: CASSILETQYF
CDR3nt: TGTGCCAGCAGCATTCTGGAGACCCAGTACTTC

abundance: NA
d_gene: NA
j_gene: TRBJ1-1
v_gene: TRBV4-3
CDR3aa: CASSPRGFEGTEAFF
CDR3nt: TGCGCCAGCAGCCCTCGTGGGTTTGAGGGCACTGAAGCTTTCTTT

abundance: NA
d_gene: TRBD1
j_gene: TRBJ2-2
v_gene: TRBV6-2/TRBV6-3
CDR3aa: CASSKSRPGQGGTGELFF
CDR3nt: TGTGCCAGCAGTAAATCTCGACCGGGACAGGGAGGCACCGGGGAGCTGTTTTTT

abundance: NA
d_gene: NA
j_gene: TRBJ2-7
v_gene: TRBV5-4
CDR3aa: CASSSGGTSYEQYF
CDR3nt: TGTGCCAGCAGCTCCGGGGGAACCTCCTACGAGCAGTACTTC

abundance: NA
d_gene: NA
j_gene: TRBJ1-1
v_gene: TRBV6-2/TRBV6-3
CDR3aa: CASSQTGGRNTEAFF
CDR3nt: TGTGCCAGCAGCCAAACGGGGGGGCGTAACACTGAAGCTTTCTTT

abundance: NA
d_gene: NA
j_gene: TRBJ1-3
v_gene: TRBV5-1
CDR3aa: CASSLEGSGNTIYF
CDR3nt: TGCGCCAGCAGCTTGGAAGGATCTGGAAACACCATATATTTT

abundance: NA
d_gene: TRBD1
j_gene: TRBJ1-2
v_gene: TRBV3-1/TRBV3-2
CDR3aa: CASSQVGQGDGYTF
CDR3nt: TGTGCCAGCAGCCAAGTGGGACAGGGGGATGGCTACACCTTC

abundance: NA
d_gene: TRBD2
j_gene: TRBJ2-5
v_gene: TRBV9
CDR3aa: CASSVGLAGAGGTQYF
CDR3nt: TGTGCCAGCAGCGTCGGACTAGCGGGGGCCGGAGGGACCCAGTACTTC

abundance: NA
d_gene: NA
j_gene: TRBJ2-6
v_gene: TRBV2
CDR3aa: CASERANSGANVLTF
CDR3nt: TGTGCCAGTGAGCGGGCCAACTCTGGGGCCAACGTCCTGACTTTC

abundance: NA
d_gene: NA
j_gene: TRBJ1-4
v_gene: TRBV6-2/TRBV6-3
CDR3aa: CASSGSWGKDEKLFF
CDR3nt: TGTGCCAGCAGCGGTTCATGGGGAAAAGATGAAAAACTGTTTTTT

abundance: NA
d_gene: NA
j_gene: TRBJ1-1
v_gene: TRBV24-1
CDR3aa: CATSGAGNTEAFF
CDR3nt: TGTGCCACCTCAGGGGCGGGGAACACTGAAGCTTTCTTT

abundance: NA
d_gene: NA
j_gene: TRBJ2-6
v_gene: TRBV7-8
CDR3aa: CASSRGPSGANVLTF
CDR3nt: TGTGCCAGCAGCCGGGGACCGTCTGGGGCCAACGTCCTGACTTTC

abundance: NA
d_gene: NA
j_gene: TRBJ2-7
v_gene: TRBV6-2/TRBV6-3
CDR3aa: CASSVGTRGYEQYF
CDR3nt: TGTGCCAGCAGTGTCGGGACGAGGGGCTACGAGCAGTACTTC

abundance: NA
d_gene: TRBD1
j_gene: TRBJ1-4
v_gene: TRBV30
CDR3aa: CAWSVGGGGEKLFF
CDR3nt: TGTGCCTGGAGTGTCGGAGGGGGCGGTGAAAAACTGTTTTTT

abundance: once
d_gene: TRBD1
j_gene: TRBJ1-2
v_gene: TRBV6-5
CDR3aa: CASRETGGYYGYTF
CDR3nt: TGTGCCAGCAGGGAGACAGGGGGGTACTATGGCTACACCTTC

abundance: NA
d_gene: NA
j_gene: TRBJ2-1
v_gene: TRBV7-3
CDR3aa: CASSSGTLYNEQFF
CDR3nt: TGTGCCAGCAGTTCCGGGACACTCTACAATGAGCAGTTCTTC

abundance: NA
d_gene: NA
j_gene: TRBJ1-2
v_gene: TRBV29-1
CDR3aa: CSPRRPMARLVYGYTF
CDR3nt: TGCAGCCCCCGGCGGCCCATGGCGAGGCTAGTCTATGGCTACACCTTC

abundance: NA
d_gene: TRBD2
j_gene: TRBJ2-3
v_gene: TRBV6-4
CDR3aa: CASKASGGVADTQYF
CDR3nt: TGTGCCAGCAAGGCTAGCGGGGGGGTCGCAGATACGCAGTATTTT

abundance: NA
d_gene: TRBD1
j_gene: TRBJ1-5
v_gene: TRBV24-1
CDR3aa: CATSDSRTGSGRPQHF
CDR3nt: TGTGCCACCAGTGATTCCCGGACAGGGAGTGGTCGGCCCCAGCATTTT

abundance: NA
d_gene: NA
j_gene: TRBJ2-7
v_gene: TRBV6-2/TRBV6-3
CDR3aa: CASSSNLQGGASYEQYF
CDR3nt: TGTGCCAGCAGTTCGAACCTCCAGGGGGGGGCCTCCTACGAGCAGTACTTC

abundance: NA
d_gene: NA
j_gene: TRBJ1-3
v_gene: TRBV2
CDR3aa: CASRALVANSGNTIYF
CDR3nt: TGTGCCAGCAGAGCCCTAGTCGCTAACTCTGGAAACACCATATATTTT

abundance: NA
d_gene: NA
j_gene: TRBJ1-2
v_gene: TRBV5-4
CDR3aa: CASSLPGHEGYGYTF
CDR3nt: TGTGCCAGCAGCTTACCGGGACATGAGGGCTATGGCTACACCTTC

abundance: NA
d_gene: NA
j_gene: TRBJ2-1
v_gene: TRBV2
CDR3aa: CASTSGGGSYNEQFF
CDR3nt: TGTGCCAGCACTTCAGGAGGGGGCTCCTACAATGAGCAGTTCTTC

abundance: NA
d_gene: NA
j_gene: TRBJ1-6
v_gene: TRBV5-4
CDR3aa: CASSLDIEGSPLHF
CDR3nt: TGTGCCAGCAGCTTGGACATTGAGGGTTCACCCCTCCACTTT

abundance: NA
d_gene: NA
j_gene: TRBJ2-2
v_gene: TRBV18
CDR3aa: CASSRDTGELFF
CDR3nt: TGTGCGAGCTCACGGGACACCGGGGAGCTGTTTTTT

abundance: NA
d_gene: NA
j_gene: TRBJ1-6
v_gene: TRBV19
CDR3aa: CASSIVSGAVSNSPLHF
CDR3nt: TGTGCCAGTAGTATAGTGTCAGGGGCGGTTTCTAATTCACCCCTCCACTTT

abundance: NA
d_gene: NA
j_gene: TRBJ2-5
v_gene: TRBV14
CDR3aa: CASSQVGSRTQETQYF
CDR3nt: TGTGCCAGCAGCCAAGTCGGCAGTCGGACCCAAGAGACCCAGTACTTC

abundance: NA
d_gene: NA
j_gene: TRBJ1-6
v_gene: TRBV29-1
CDR3aa: CSAGGGPNSPLHF
CDR3nt: TGCAGCGCAGGAGGGGGACCTAATTCACCCCTCCACTTT

abundance: NA
d_gene: NA
j_gene: TRBJ1-1
v_gene: TRBV7-9
CDR3aa: CASRRAGQRNTEAFF
CDR3nt: TGTGCCAGCAGGAGGGCGGGACAAAGGAACACTGAAGCTTTCTTT

abundance: few
d_gene: NA
j_gene: TRBJ1-2
v_gene: TRBV6-1
CDR3aa: CASSEGHTINYGYTF
CDR3nt: TGTGCCAGCAGTGAGGGACATACTATTAACTATGGCTACACCTTC

abundance: few
d_gene: TRBD1
j_gene: TRBJ2-5
v_gene: TRBV11-3
CDR3aa: CASSYGTGGAVKETQYF
CDR3nt: TGTGCCAGCAGCTACGGGACAGGGGGCGCGGTTAAAGAGACCCAGTACTTC

abundance: NA
d_gene: NA
j_gene: TRBJ2-3
v_gene: TRBV18
CDR3aa: CASSPKTLDTQYF
CDR3nt: TGTGCCAGCTCACCCAAGACCCTAGATACGCAGTATTTT

abundance: NA
d_gene: NA
j_gene: TRBJ2-6
v_gene: TRBV5-1
CDR3aa: CASSSVSAGANVLTF
CDR3nt: TGCGCCAGCAGCTCGGTATCGGCTGGGGCCAACGTCCTGACTTTC

abundance: NA
d_gene: NA
j_gene: TRBJ2-2
v_gene: TRBV29-1
CDR3aa: CSGGTGTGELFF
CDR3nt: TGCAGCGGAGGGACCGGCACCGGGGAGCTGTTTTTT

abundance: once
d_gene: NA
j_gene: TRBJ1-5
v_gene: TRBV30
CDR3aa: CAWSVMGPPQHF
CDR3nt: TGTGCCTGGAGTGTAATGGGTCCACCCCAGCATTTT

abundance: NA
d_gene: NA
j_gene: TRBJ1-2
v_gene: TRBV29-1
CDR3aa: CSVEVEFNYGYTF
CDR3nt: TGCAGCGTTGAAGTCGAGTTTAACTATGGCTACACCTTC

abundance: NA
d_gene: TRBD1
j_gene: TRBJ1-1
v_gene: TRBV25-1
CDR3aa: CASSATGLTEAFF
CDR3nt: TGTGCCAGCAGTGCGACAGGGCTCACTGAAGCTTTCTTT

abundance: NA
d_gene: NA
j_gene: TRBJ2-3
v_gene: TRBV5-1
CDR3aa: CASSLRQNGRTDTQYF
CDR3nt: TGCGCCAGCAGCTTGCGCCAGAACGGCAGGACAGATACGCAGTATTTT